One and the same sample provided the 21 T cell receptor beta chains below, sequenced in a study of shared clonotypes between healthy human individuals. It was CD45RO-negative cells, positively selected for CCR7, that made up naive CD8 cells, with terminally differentiated effector memory CD45RA+ cells excluded. TCRdb's table, derived via immunoSEQ multiplex PCR, lists solely in-frame clones and lacks some. The data show over 2,000,000 clones, 85% to 95% seen once. Specimen: naive CD8+ T cells from PBMCs. Receptors were obtained from a man aged 18 to 35 in good health. Some clones in this sample may be carry-over from other donors' samples.

This clone was recorded only once. The rearrangement links TRBV30 to TRBJ2-5, with a weak D call TRBD2 (6 bases). Germline lookup yields CDR1 GTSNPN and CDR2 SVGIG (reference sequence). The V gene lost 4 bases and the J gene lost 3 bases, with 18 bases spanning the gap. The CDR3 loop spans 15 amino acids. The CDR3 DNA follows: TGTGCCTGGACCCTGTCGGGGTGGAGGGAAGAGACCCAGTACTTC. As protein: CAWTLSGWREETQYF. The whole variable domain, remainder taken from reference TRBV30 and TRBJ2-5, is SQTIHQWPATLVQPVGSPLSLECTVEGTSNPNLYWYRQAAGRGLQLLFYSVGIGQISSEVPQNLSASRPQDRQFILSSKKLLLSDSGFYLCAWTLSGWREETQYFGPGTRLLVL.

The V gene is TRBV2, the J gene TRBJ1-4; TRBD1 is a possible D gene (5 bases). The germline V gene encodes CDR1 SNHLY and CDR2 FYNNEI. Trimming shortened V by 4 bases and J by 7 bases, and 10 bases separated the two germline ends. This CDR3 has 13 residues. The CDR3 DNA sequence: TGTGCCAGCAGTGGTCAGGGTACTGAAAAACTGTTTTTT. Translated, it gives CASSGQGTEKLFF.

This rearrangement joins TRBV5-6 to TRBJ1-2; 7 bases match TRBD1. Unmatched junction bases numbered 5, after V lost 2 bases and J lost 7 bases. The CDR3 is 13 residues long. The V gene's germline CDR1 is SGHDT and CDR2 YYEEEE. CDR3 nucleotides: TGTGCCAGCAGCTTACAGGGGAGACGTGGCTACACCTTC. Translation gives CASSLQGRRGYTF.

The chain employs TRBV5-6 and TRBJ2-7, with 10 bases that match TRBD1. This CDR3 is built from 15 residues. CDR1 and CDR2 from the germline V gene are SGHDT and YYEEEE. V lost 3 bases, J lost 4 bases, and 7 bases stayed unmatched. The CDR3 loop reads CASSSETGGRYEQYF. The CDR3 DNA follows: TGTGCCAGCAGCTCTGAGACAGGGGGCCGGTACGAGCAGTACTTC.

The chain is built from TRBV6-1 and TRBJ2-7, with unresolved D. This CDR3 is 14 amino acids long. Germline V gene data show CDR1 as MNHNS and CDR2 as SASEGT. Trimming removed 4 bases from V and 6 bases from J, with 16 bases in between. This chain's CDR3 is CASSGPLTRREQYF. The DNA of the CDR3 is TGTGCCAGCAGTGGACCCTTGACGAGGCGCGAGCAGTACTTC.

The chain uses TRBV27 and TRBJ2-1, with a weak D call TRBD1 (6 bases). Germline V CDR1 and CDR2: MNHEY, SMNVEV (reference sequence). Trimming removed 8 bases at V and 0 bases at J, with 14 bases between. This CDR3 has 15 residues. CDR3 bases: TGTGCCAGCCGGACAGATCCGAGCTCCTACAATGAGCAGTTCTTC. This encodes CASRTDPSSYNEQFF.

The J gene is TRBJ1-1, the V gene TRBV4-2; TRBD1 aligns across 9 bases. This CDR3 has 17 residues. Trimming at V came to 2 bases and at J to 5 bases, leaving 12 bases not matched to a gene. Germline V CDR1 and CDR2: LGHNA, YNFKEQ. In DNA, the CDR3 is TGTGCCAGCAGCCAAACGCGCCGGGACAGGGCATATACTGAAGCTTTCTTT. Encoded protein: CASSQTRRDRAYTEAFF.

The V call is TRBV18, the J call TRBJ2-1; 13 bases are a match to TRBD2. The CDR3 has 18 amino acids. After removal of 3 bases from V and 9 bases from J, the junction contained 14 bases not matched to a gene. Germline loops: CDR1 KGHSH, CDR2 LQKENI. CDR3 nucleotides: TGTGCCAGCTCACCCTGGACTAGCGGGAGCCCCAACTGGGGTGAGCAGTTCTTC. Protein sequence: CASSPWTSGSPNWGEQFF.

The chain uses TRBV30 and TRBJ2-7; D gene ambiguous. This CDR3 contains 11 residues. V lost 7 bases, J lost 3 bases, and 10 bases lay in between. Germline V gene lookup returns CDR1 GTSNPN and CDR2 SVGIG (reference sequence). CDR3 sequence: CALRTGYEQYF. In nucleotides, the CDR3 is TGTGCCTTAAGGACGGGCTACGAGCAGTACTTC.

The rearrangement uses TRBV5-4 and TRBJ2-3; 12 bases are a match to TRBD2. The CDR3 is made up of 16 amino acids. Germline CDR1 reads SGHNT; CDR2 reads YYREEE (reference sequence). Trimming at V came to 0 bases and at J to 7 bases, leaving 6 bases not matched to a gene. The CDR3 protein is CASSLETSGRSYTQYF. CDR3 nucleotides: TGTGCCAGCAGCTTGGAAACTAGCGGGAGGTCATATACGCAGTATTTT.

The CDR3 DNA reads as TGTGCCAGCAGTTCGACAGTTATGAGCTCCTACGAGCAGTACTTC. Its translation is CASSSTVMSSYEQYF. V and J are TRBV28 and TRBJ2-7; maybe TRBD1 (5 bases). With 4 bases removed from V and 0 bases from J, the gap between germline ends came to 13 bases. Germline CDR1 and CDR2: MDHEN and SYDVKM. This CDR3 spans 15 amino acids.

The chain combines TRBV19 with TRBJ2-2; D remains ambiguous. Germline loops: CDR1 LNHDA, CDR2 SQIVND (reference sequence). The V and J ends lost 5 bases and 2 bases respectively, with 18 bases between them. This CDR3 contains 17 residues. CDR3 protein: CASSAPTGVINTGELFF. CDR3 sequence (DNA): TGTGCCAGTAGTGCTCCGACCGGAGTGATTAACACCGGGGAGCTGTTTTTT.

This clone was detected once. The V gene is TRBV10-3, the J gene TRBJ2-7; D possibly corresponds to TRBD1 (5 bases). This CDR3 spans 15 amino acids. CDR1 ENHRY and CDR2 SYGVKD come from the germline V gene. V lost 4 bases and J 2 bases, leaving 15 bases between the germline ends. CDR3 loop: CAISAGQGTTYEQYF. For the CDR3, the DNA is TGTGCCATCAGTGCTGGGCAGGGAACAACCTACGAGCAGTACTTC.

The J gene is TRBJ2-3, the V gene TRBV25-1; 7 bases map to TRBD1. J gave up 0 bases and V 2 bases, and 5 bases lay outside the gene matches. The germline V gene has CDR1 MGHDK and CDR2 SYGVNS. The CDR3 spans 16 residues. CDR3 loop: CASSERQGSSTDTQYF. For the CDR3, the DNA is TGTGCCAGCAGTGAACGACAGGGTTCTAGCACAGATACGCAGTATTTT. Based on the CDR3 plus reference TRBV25-1 and TRBJ2-3, the full variable domain is EADIYQTPRYLVIGTGKKITLECSQTMGHDKMYWYQQDPGMELHLIHYSYGVNSTEKGDLSSESTVSRIRTEHFPLTLESARPSHTSQYLCASSERQGSSTDTQYFGPGTRLTVL.

Remarks on this clone: The junction shows a germline mismatch at one end, possibly a read error. This chain links TRBV7-8 with TRBJ2-1, with 9 bases aligning to TRBD2. Germline V gene lookup returns CDR1 SGHVS and CDR2 FQNEAQ. CDR3 length equals 19 residues. CDR3 coding DNA: TGTGCCAGCAACTTATTCTCTAGCGGGACCCCCGGGACTTACAATGAGCAGTTCTTC. Encoded protein: CASNLFSSGTPGTYNEQFF.

The sample holds one count of this clone. The chain employs TRBV12-5 and TRBJ2-3, with 8 bases that match TRBD1. Per the germline V gene, CDR1 is LGHNT and CDR2 is FRNRAP. The CDR3 covers 18 residues. V was clipped by 4 bases and J by 2 bases; unmatched bases: 14. For the CDR3, the DNA is TGTGCTAGTGGTTCCACCGGGACAGGCAGCGTGGCCACAGATACGCAGTATTTT. This sequence encodes CASGSTGTGSVATDTQYF. The full variable domain, with the rest looked up from reference TRBV12-5 and TRBJ2-3, is DARVTQTPRHKVTEMGQEVTMRCQPILGHNTVFWYRQTMMQGLELLAYFRNRAPLDDSGMPKDRFSAEMPDATLATLKIQPSEPRDSAVYFCASGSTGTGSVATDTQYFGPGTRLTVL.

This clone was found once. The chain carries TRBV5-1 and TRBJ1-1; the D is unclear. Trimming took off 4 bases at V and 1 base at J, with 8 bases between the two ends. The CDR3 is made up of 13 amino acids. In germline, CDR1 is SGHRS, CDR2 YFSETQ. The CDR3 nucleotides are TGCGCCAGCAGCCCCAGGCAGAACACTGAAGCTTTCTTT. Translated, it gives CASSPRQNTEAFF.

This chain joins TRBV5-1 and TRBJ2-7; TRBD2 is a possible D gene (6 bases). The CDR3 is made up of 15 amino acids. Trimming pared 5 bases from V and 2 bases from J, leaving 17 bases between. Germline CDR1 reads SGHRS; CDR2 reads YFSETQ. The CDR3 nucleotides read TGCGCCAGCAGGTTAGCGGACGCCATAGCCTACGAGCAGTACTTC. It translates to CASRLADAIAYEQYF.

The chain carries TRBV19 and TRBJ2-1, with 9 bases that match TRBD2. The V gene's germline CDR1 is LNHDA and CDR2 SQIVND (reference sequence). The CDR3 sequence is 21 residues long. Trimming cost V 0 bases and J 0 bases; bases outside gene matches: 15. CDR3 DNA sequence: TGTGCCAGTAGTATAGAGGATATGAAAGGGCTGACTAGCGGCTCCTACAATGAGCAGTTCTTC. Its translation: CASSIEDMKGLTSGSYNEQFF.

This clone was seen only once. The chain combines TRBV10-2 with TRBJ1-5; no clear D gene. The CDR3 has 15 amino acids. CDR1 and CDR2 from the germline V gene are WSHSY and SAAADI. V was trimmed by 2 bases and J by 0 bases, leaving 8 bases between them. The CDR3 coding sequence is TGCGCCAGCAGTGAGGGGGTATATAGCAATCAGCCCCAGCATTTT. It is translated as CASSEGVYSNQPQHF.

The rearrangement links TRBV4-1 to TRBJ2-3; D possibly corresponds to TRBD1 (6 bases). CDR3 length equals 19 residues. V lost 0 bases and J lost 0, with 19 bases in between. Looked up from germline, CDR1 is MGHRA and CDR2 is YSYEKL. In nucleotides, the CDR3 is TGCGCCAGCAGCCAAGACACAGACCTTCGACAGGTTAGCACAGATACGCAGTATTTT. Translating it yields CASSQDTDLRQVSTDTQYF.